The clone carrying this T cell receptor (beta chain) has at least ten counts. The antigen remains undetermined. Using quantitative 5'-RACE with molecular barcodes, the authors made TCR beta libraries. One entry per CDR3 protein results from TCRdb running MiXCR on the 5' RACE reads. The sample yields approximately 100,000 distinct CDR3 sequences, about 8.3% seen once. This CDR3 has 14 residues. Trimming took 6 bases from V and 5 from J; bases not matched to a gene: 7. The germline V gene has CDR1 MNHNS and CDR2 SASEGT. The record originates from a study of CD8 T cells in ankylosing spondylitis. Study-wide results and limits: Clones linked to the disease showed a CD8+ phenotype. They occurred at relatively low frequencies in peripheral blood. Disease-linked clones reportedly concentrated significantly in matched ankylosing spondylitis synovial fluid. Reactive arthritis synovial fluid and blood previously showed some of these motif variants.

Sequences were obtained from blood, either unsorted or a sorted T cell fraction (not recorded which). This sequence joins TRBV6-1 and TRBJ2-3; 8 nucleotides align to TRBD2. This receptor was taken from a male donor with ankylosing spondylitis or in good health (not recorded which). This CDR3 reads CASSPGLEVDTQYF. The DNA of the CDR3 is TGTGCCAGCAGCCCGGGACTAGAAGTAGATACGCAGTATTTT.